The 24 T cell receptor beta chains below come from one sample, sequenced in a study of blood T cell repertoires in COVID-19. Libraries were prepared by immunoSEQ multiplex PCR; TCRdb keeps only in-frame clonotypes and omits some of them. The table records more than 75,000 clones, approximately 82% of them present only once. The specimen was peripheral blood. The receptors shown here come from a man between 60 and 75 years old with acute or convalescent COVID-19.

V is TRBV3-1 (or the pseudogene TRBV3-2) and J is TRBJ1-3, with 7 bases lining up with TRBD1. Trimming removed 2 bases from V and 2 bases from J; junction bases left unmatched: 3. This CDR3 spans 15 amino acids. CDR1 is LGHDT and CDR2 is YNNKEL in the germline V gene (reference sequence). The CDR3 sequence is CASSQMRGPGNTIYF. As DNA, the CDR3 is TGTGCCAGCAGCCAAATGAGGGGGCCTGGAAACACCATATATTTT.

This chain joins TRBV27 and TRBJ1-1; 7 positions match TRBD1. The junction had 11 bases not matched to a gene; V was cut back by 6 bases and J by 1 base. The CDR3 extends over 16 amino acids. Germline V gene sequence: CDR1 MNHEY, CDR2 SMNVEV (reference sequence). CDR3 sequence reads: CASSLNAGDRNTEAFF. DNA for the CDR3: TGTGCCAGCAGCCTAAACGCAGGGGACAGGAACACTGAAGCTTTCTTT.

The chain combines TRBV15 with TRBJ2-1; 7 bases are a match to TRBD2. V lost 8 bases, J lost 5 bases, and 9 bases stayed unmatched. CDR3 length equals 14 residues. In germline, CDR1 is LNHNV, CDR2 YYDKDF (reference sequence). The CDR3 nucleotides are TGTGCCACCCGTCTGAGCGGGGTTAACAATGAGCAGTTCTTC. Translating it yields CATRLSGVNNEQFF.

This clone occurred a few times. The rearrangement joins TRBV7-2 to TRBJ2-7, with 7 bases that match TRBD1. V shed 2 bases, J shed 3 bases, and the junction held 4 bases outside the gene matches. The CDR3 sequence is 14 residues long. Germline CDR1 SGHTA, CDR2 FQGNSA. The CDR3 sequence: CASSLKWDSYEQYF. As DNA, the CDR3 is TGTGCCAGCAGCTTAAAATGGGACAGCTACGAGCAGTACTTC.

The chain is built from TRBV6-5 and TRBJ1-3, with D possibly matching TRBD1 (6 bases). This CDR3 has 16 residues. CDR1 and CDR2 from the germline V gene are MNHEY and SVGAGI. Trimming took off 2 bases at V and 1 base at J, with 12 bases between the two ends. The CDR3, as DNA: TGTGCCAGCAGTTACGCCCGGGGGGCGTCTGGAAACACCATATATTTT. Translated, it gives CASSYARGASGNTIYF.

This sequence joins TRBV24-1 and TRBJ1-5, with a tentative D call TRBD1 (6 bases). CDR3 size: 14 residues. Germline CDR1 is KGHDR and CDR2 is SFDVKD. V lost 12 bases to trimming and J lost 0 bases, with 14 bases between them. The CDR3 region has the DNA TGTGCCGCATCGGACAGCCTTAGCAATCAGCCCCAGCATTTT. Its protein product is CAASDSLSNQPQHF.

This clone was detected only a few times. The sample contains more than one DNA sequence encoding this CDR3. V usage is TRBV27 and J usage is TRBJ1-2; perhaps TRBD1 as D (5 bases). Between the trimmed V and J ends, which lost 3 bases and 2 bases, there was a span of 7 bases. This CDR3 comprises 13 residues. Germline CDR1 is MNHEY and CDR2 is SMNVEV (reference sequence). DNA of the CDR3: TGTGCCAGCAGTTTTAGGGGAAACTATGGCTACACCTTC. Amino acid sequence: CASSFRGNYGYTF.

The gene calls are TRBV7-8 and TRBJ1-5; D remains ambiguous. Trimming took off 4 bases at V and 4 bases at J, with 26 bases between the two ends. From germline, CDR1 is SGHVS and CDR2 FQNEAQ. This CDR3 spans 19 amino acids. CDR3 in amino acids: CASSSPGYQSIPLNQPQHF. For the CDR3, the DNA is TGTGCCAGCAGCTCACCGGGTTACCAGTCCATTCCGTTGAATCAGCCCCAGCATTTT.

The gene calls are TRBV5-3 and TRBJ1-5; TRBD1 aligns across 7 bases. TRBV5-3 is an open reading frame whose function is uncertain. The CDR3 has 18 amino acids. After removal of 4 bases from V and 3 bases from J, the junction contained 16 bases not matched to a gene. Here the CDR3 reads CARSRTPGQPIANQPQHF. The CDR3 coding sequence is TGTGCCAGAAGCCGGACTCCGGGACAGCCCATTGCCAATCAGCCCCAGCATTTT.

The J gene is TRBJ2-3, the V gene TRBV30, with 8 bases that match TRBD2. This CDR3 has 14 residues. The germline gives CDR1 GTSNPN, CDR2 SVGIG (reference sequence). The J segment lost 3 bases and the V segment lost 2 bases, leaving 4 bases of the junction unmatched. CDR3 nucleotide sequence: TGTGCCTGGAGTCTTGGACTAGCAACAGATACGCAGTATTTT. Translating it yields CAWSLGLATDTQYF.

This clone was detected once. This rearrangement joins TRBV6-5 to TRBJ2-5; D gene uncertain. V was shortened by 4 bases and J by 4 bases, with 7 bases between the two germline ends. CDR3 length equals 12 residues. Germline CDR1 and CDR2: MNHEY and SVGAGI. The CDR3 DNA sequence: TGTGCCAGCAGTTTAATTCCAGAGACCCAGTACTTC. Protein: CASSLIPETQYF.

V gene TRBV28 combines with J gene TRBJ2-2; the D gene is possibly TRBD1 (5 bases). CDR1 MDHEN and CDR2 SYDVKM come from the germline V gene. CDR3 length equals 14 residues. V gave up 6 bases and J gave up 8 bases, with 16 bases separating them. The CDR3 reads CASSSPGKGGELFF. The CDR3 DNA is TGTGCCAGCAGCTCTCCAGGGAAGGGGGGGGAGCTGTTTTTT.

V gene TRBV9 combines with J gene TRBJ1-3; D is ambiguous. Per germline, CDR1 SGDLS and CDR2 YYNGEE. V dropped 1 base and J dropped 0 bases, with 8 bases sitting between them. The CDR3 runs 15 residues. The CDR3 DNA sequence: TGTGCCAGCAGCGTAACAGCCAACTCTGGAAACACCATATATTTT. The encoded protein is CASSVTANSGNTIYF.

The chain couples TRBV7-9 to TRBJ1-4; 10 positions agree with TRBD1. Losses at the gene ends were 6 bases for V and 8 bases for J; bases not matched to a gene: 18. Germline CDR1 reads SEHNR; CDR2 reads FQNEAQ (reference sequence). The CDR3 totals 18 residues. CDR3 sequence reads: CASSQTGTGELRGEKLFF. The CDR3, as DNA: TGTGCCAGCAGTCAAACCGGGACAGGGGAGCTTCGGGGGGAAAAACTGTTTTTT.

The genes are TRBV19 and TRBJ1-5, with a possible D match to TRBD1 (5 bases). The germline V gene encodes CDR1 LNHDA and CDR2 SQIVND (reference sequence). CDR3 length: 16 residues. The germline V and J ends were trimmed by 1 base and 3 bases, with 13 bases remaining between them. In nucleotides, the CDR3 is TGTGCCAGTAGTATAGCGCGGGGGGTAGACAATCAGCCCCAGCATTTT. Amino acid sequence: CASSIARGVDNQPQHF.

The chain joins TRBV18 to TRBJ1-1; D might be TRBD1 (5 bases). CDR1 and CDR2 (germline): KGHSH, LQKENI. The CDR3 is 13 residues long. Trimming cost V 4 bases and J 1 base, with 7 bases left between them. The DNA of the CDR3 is TGTGCCAGCTCACTGCAGGGGAACACTGAAGCTTTCTTT. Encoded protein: CASSLQGNTEAFF.

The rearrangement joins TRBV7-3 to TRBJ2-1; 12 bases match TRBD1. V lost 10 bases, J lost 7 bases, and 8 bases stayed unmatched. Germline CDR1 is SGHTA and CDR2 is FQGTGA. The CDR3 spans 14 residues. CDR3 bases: TGTGCCACCAGTCGGGACAGGGGGCAGAATGAGCAGTTCTTC. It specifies CATSRDRGQNEQFF.

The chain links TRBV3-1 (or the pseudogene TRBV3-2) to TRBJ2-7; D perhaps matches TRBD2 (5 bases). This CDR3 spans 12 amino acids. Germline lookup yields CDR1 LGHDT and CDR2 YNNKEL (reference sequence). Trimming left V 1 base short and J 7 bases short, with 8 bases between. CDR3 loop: CASSQGTGEQYV. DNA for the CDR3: TGTGCCAGCAGCCAAGGGACGGGGGAGCAGTACGTC.

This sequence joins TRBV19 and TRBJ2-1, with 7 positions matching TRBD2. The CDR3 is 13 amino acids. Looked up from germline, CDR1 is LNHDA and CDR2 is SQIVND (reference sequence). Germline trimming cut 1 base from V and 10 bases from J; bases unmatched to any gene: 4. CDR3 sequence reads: CASSIVPGGEQFF. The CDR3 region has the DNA TGTGCCAGTAGTATAGTCCCGGGGGGAGAGCAGTTCTTC.

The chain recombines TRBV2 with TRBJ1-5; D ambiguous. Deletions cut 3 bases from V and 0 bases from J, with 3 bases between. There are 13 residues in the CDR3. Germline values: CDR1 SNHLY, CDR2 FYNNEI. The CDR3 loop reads CASSDYSNQPQHF. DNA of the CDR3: TGTGCCAGCAGTGATTATAGCAATCAGCCCCAGCATTTT. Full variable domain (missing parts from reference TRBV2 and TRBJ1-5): EPEVTQTPSHQVTQMGQEVILRCVPISNHLYFYWYRQILGQKVEFLVSFYNNEISEKSEIFDDQFSVERPDGSNFTLKIRSTKLEDSAMYFCASSDYSNQPQHFGDGTRLSIL.

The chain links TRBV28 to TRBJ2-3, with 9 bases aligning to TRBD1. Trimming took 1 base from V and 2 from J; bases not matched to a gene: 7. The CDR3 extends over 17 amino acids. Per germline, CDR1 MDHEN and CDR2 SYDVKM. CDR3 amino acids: CASSLLGTGIFTDTQYF. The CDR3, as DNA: TGTGCCAGCAGTTTATTAGGGACAGGGATTTTCACAGATACGCAGTATTTT.

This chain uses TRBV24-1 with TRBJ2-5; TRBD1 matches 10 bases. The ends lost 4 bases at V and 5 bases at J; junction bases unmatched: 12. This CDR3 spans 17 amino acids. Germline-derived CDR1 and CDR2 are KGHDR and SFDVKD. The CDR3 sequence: CATSDPTKTGGPETQYF. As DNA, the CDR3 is TGTGCCACCAGTGACCCCACCAAGACAGGGGGCCCCGAGACCCAGTACTTC.

The CDR3 here is CASRQDSLQVGGEQYF. In DNA form, the CDR3 reads TGTGCCAGCAGACAGGATTCATTACAGGTCGGGGGCGAGCAGTACTTC. The rearrangement joins TRBV28 to TRBJ2-7, with D possibly TRBD2 on 6 matching bases. The CDR3 has 16 residues. The germline gives CDR1 MDHEN, CDR2 SYDVKM. The V gene lost 6 bases and the J gene lost 6 bases, with 24 bases spanning the gap.

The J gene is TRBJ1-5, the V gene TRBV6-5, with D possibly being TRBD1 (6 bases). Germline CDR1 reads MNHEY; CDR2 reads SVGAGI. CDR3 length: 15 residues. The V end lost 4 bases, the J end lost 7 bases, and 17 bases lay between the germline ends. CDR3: CASSLTQGFGQPQHF. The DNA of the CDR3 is TGTGCCAGCAGTTTAACTCAGGGGTTCGGGCAGCCCCAGCATTTT.